This is a list of T cell receptor beta chains from one sample in a study of shared clonotypes between healthy human individuals. TCRdb's copy holds only in-frame clones and misses some; the assay was immunoSEQ multiplex PCR. The sample carries 170,000 or so clones, over 50% recorded once. Sequenced input: memory CD4+ T cells sorted from blood. The receptors were sampled from a man under 40 in good health. Each CDR3 is given with its conserved first and last residue. D genes are given only for firm matches. The size entry is marked missing in some rows and otherwise reads once, few, many or a size class.

d_gene,j_gene,v_gene,abundance,CDR3aa,CDR3nt
NA,TRBJ1-2,TRBV28,once,CASMGQFYGYTF,TGTGCCAGCATGGGTCAGTTCTATGGCTACACCTTC
TRBD1,TRBJ2-5,TRBV7-2,once,CASSLGPGTGGGETQYF,TGTGCCAGCAGCTTAGGCCCCGGGACAGGGGGCGGGGAGACCCAGTACTTC
NA,TRBJ1-1,TRBV11-2,NA,CASSLEGGLNTEAFF,TGTGCCAGCAGCTTAGAGGGGGGATTGAACACTGAAGCTTTCTTT
TRBD1,TRBJ2-7,TRBV7-9,NA,CASSTPRDRDREQYF,TGTGCCAGCAGCACGCCCCGGGACAGGGATCGCGAGCAGTACTTC
TRBD1,TRBJ1-2,TRBV6-5,few,CASTRGQAYGYTF,TGTGCCAGCACTCGGGGACAGGCCTATGGCTACACCTTC
NA,TRBJ1-2,TRBV5-4,few,CASSLGINYGYTF,TGTGCCAGCAGCTTGGGAATTAACTATGGCTACACCTTC
NA,TRBJ2-1,TRBV29-1,NA,CSVEGREQFF,TGCAGCGTTGAAGGGCGTGAGCAGTTCTTC
NA,TRBJ1-1,TRBV6-4,NA,CASSDSSRGTEAFF,TGTGCCAGCAGTGACTCAAGCCGGGGCACTGAAGCTTTCTTT
NA,TRBJ2-3,TRBV4-1,NA,CASTAPLTDTQYF,TGCGCCAGCACCGCCCCTCTCACAGATACGCAGTATTTT
NA,TRBJ1-4,TRBV5-6,NA,CASSVPGGDEKLFF,TGTGCCAGCAGCGTCCCGGGGGGAGATGAAAAACTGTTTTTT
NA,TRBJ1-4,TRBV5-1,NA,CASSLGFSAGDEKLFF,TGCGCCAGCAGCTTGGGATTTTCAGCCGGGGATGAAAAACTGTTTTTT
NA,TRBJ2-7,TRBV15,NA,CATSRERLSYEQYF,TGTGCCACCAGCAGAGAGCGGCTCTCCTACGAGCAGTACTTC
NA,TRBJ1-2,TRBV28,NA,CASSQGDYGYTF,TGTGCCAGCAGTCAGGGAGACTATGGCTACACCTTC
NA,TRBJ2-7,TRBV5-1,NA,CASSLDTDEGFF,TGCGCCAGCAGCTTGGATACGGACGAGGGTTTCTTC
TRBD1,TRBJ1-1,TRBV5-5,NA,CASSLFPGQGNTEAFF,TGTGCCAGCAGCTTATTTCCGGGACAGGGGAACACTGAAGCTTTCTTT
TRBD1,TRBJ2-5,TRBV5-1,once,CASSLQGTVGETQYF,TGCGCCAGCAGCTTACAGGGGACAGTGGGGGAGACCCAGTACTTC
NA,TRBJ2-1,TRBV29-1,NA,CSVEPRLAGSYNEQFF,TGCAGCGTTGAACCCAGACTTGCTGGCTCCTACAATGAGCAGTTCTTC
TRBD2,TRBJ2-5,TRBV7-7,few,CASSLGTSVETQYF,TGTGCTAGCAGCTTAGGGACTAGTGTGGAGACCCAGTACTTC
NA,TRBJ1-2,TRBV28,NA,CASMFRAYGYTF,TGTGCCAGCATGTTCAGGGCCTATGGCTACACCTTC
NA,TRBJ2-5,TRBV5-1,NA,CASSLDTQETQYF,TGCGCCAGCAGCTTGGACACCCAAGAGACCCAGTACTTC
NA,TRBJ1-2,TRBV10-3,NA,CAIEQGSYGYTF,TGTGCCATTGAACAGGGATCCTATGGCTACACCTTC
TRBD1,TRBJ2-7,TRBV28,once,CASSFSGQLYEQYF,TGTGCCAGCAGTTTCTCGGGACAGCTCTACGAGCAGTACTTC
NA,TRBJ1-2,TRBV6-5,NA,CASSYGLNYGYTF,TGTGCCAGCAGTTATGGACTTAACTATGGCTACACCTTC
TRBD1,TRBJ1-2,TRBV18,NA,CASSPGRDRNGYTF,TGTGCCAGCTCACCGGGGCGGGACAGGAATGGCTACACCTTC
NA,TRBJ2-1,TRBV7-8,few,CASSLMVYNEQFF,TGTGCCAGCAGCTTAATGGTCTACAATGAGCAGTTCTTC
TRBD1,TRBJ2-6,TRBV6-5,NA,CASKETGTGANVLTF,TGTGCCAGCAAGGAGACAGGGACTGGGGCCAACGTCCTGACTTTC
TRBD1,TRBJ2-5,TRBV9,NA,CASSPGQLQETQYF,TGTGCCAGCAGCCCGGGACAGCTCCAAGAGACCCAGTACTTC
TRBD2,TRBJ2-3,TRBV5-1,NA,CASSTEGTSGRAFFAHASTDTQYF,TGCGCCAGCAGCACCGAAGGGACTAGCGGGAGGGCCTTTTTTGCCCATGCTAGCACAGATACGCAGTATTTT
NA,TRBJ2-3,TRBV14,few,CASSQVGGTDTQYF,TGTGCCAGCAGCCAAGTTGGCGGCACAGATACGCAGTATTTT
NA,TRBJ1-5,TRBV28,NA,CASSPQFYSNQPQHF,TGTGCCAGCAGTCCACAGTTTTATAGCAATCAGCCCCAGCATTTT
TRBD2,TRBJ2-3,TRBV5-1,NA,CASSAPSGRLGTQYF,TGCGCCAGCAGCGCGCCTAGCGGGAGGCTTGGTACGCAGTATTTT